What follows are 4 T cell receptor beta chains derived from one specimen sequenced in a study of response to subunit inactivated influenza vaccine. One entry per CDR3 protein, called by TCRdb with MiXCR from the RT-PCR reads. This repertoire shows about 570,000 distinct CDR3 sequences, 10% to 15% found once; its top ten account for about 9.4%. The sequencing used PBMCs from blood, collected on the day of vaccination. The receptors here all came from a man over 45 who received an inactivated influenza vaccine.

This clonotype was observed a handful of times. This chain connects TRBV7-9 to TRBJ2-7; D not certain. The CDR3 consists of 12 residues. Germline CDR1 reads SEHNR; CDR2 reads FQNEAQ (reference sequence). This CDR3 is CASQRLGYEQYF. In DNA, the CDR3 is TGTGCATCGCAGCGCTTGGGCTACGAGCAGTACTTC.

The chain has TRBV19 and TRBJ2-7; D is undetermined. Germline V lookup: CDR1 LNHDA, CDR2 SQIVND (reference sequence). Trimming removed 5 bases at V and 2 bases at J, with 10 bases between. CDR3 length: 13 residues. CDR3 nucleotide sequence: TGTGCCAGTAGTTCCGACGGACCCTACGAGCAGTACTTC. Protein sequence: CASSSDGPYEQYF. Variable domain in full (rest from reference TRBV19 and TRBJ2-7): DGGITQSPKYLFRKEGQNVTLSCEQNLNHDAMYWYRQDPGQGLRLIYYSQIVNDFQKGDIAEGYSVSREKKESFPLTVTSAQKNPTAFYLCASSSDGPYEQYFGPGTRLTVT.

The V call is TRBV20-1, the J call TRBJ1-5; D is undetermined. Trimming took off 3 bases at V and 5 bases at J, with 11 bases between the two ends. CDR1 is DFQATT, CDR2 SNEGSKA, per germline (reference sequence). The CDR3 loop spans 13 amino acids. CDR3: CSARGQNDQPQHF. Written as DNA, the CDR3 is TGCAGTGCTAGGGGTCAGAACGATCAGCCCCAGCATTTT.

The DNA of the CDR3 is TGTGCCAGCAGCCGACGACAGGGACAGGGGGAAGAGACCCAGTACTTC. Translation gives CASSRRQGQGEETQYF. The J gene is TRBJ2-5, the V gene TRBV11-2; 11 nucleotides match TRBD1. V shed 5 bases, J shed 3 bases, and the junction held 8 bases outside the gene matches. This CDR3 contains 16 residues. The V gene's germline CDR1 is SGHAT and CDR2 FQNNGV.